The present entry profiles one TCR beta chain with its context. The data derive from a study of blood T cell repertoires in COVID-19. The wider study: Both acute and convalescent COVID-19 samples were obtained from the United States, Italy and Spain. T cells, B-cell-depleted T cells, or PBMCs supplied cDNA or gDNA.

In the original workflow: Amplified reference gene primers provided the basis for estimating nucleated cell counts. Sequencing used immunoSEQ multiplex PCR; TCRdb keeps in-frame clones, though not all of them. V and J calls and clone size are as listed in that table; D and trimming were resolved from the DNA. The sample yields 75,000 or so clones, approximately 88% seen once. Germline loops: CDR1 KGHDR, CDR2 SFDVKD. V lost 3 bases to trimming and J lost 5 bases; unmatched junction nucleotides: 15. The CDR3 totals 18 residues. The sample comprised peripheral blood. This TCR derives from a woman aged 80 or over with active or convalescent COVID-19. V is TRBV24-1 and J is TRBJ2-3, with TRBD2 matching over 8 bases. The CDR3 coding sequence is TGTGCCACCAGTGATGCAGGACTATCGGGGGGGCAAGGAGATACGCAGTATTTT. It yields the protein CATSDAGLSGGQGDTQYF.